This TCR beta chain was captured in a study of regulatory T cells in long-lasting Graves disease. General observations from the study: Persistent disease preferred TRBV28, TRBJ1-2 and TRBJ2-5; new disease, TRBV20-1 and TRBJ2-1.

Relying on iRepertoire HTBI primers and Arm-PCR of CDR3 regions, the team built TCR beta libraries. Via MiXCR, TCRdb re-called the multiplex PCR reads, giving one row per CDR3 protein. The sample has about 470,000 distinct CDR3 sequences, roughly 15% seen once; the top ten hold approximately 12%. This clonotype was picked up many times. Its antigen is still unknown. Time point indicated: newly diagnosed GD, antithyroid drugs for less than 3 months. There was RNA extracted from PBMCs, and the TCR library was made from it. The CDR3 covers 14 residues. Trimming took off 0 bases at V and 0 bases at J, with 6 bases between the two ends. From germline, CDR1 is PRHDT and CDR2 FYEKMQ (reference sequence). This same sample was also taken into another study, of T cells in Graves' hyperthyroidism and ophthalmopathy. According to that study: Patients aged 18 to 65 had newly diagnosed hyperthyroidism of under 2 months' duration. The HTBI set primed first-round TCR CDR3 RT-PCR. Blood also showed most of the thyroid clonotypes that were expanded above 0.001.

Sequences were derived from peripheral blood mononuclear cells (PBMCs), sampled at new diagnosis, from a patient treated with antithyroid drugs. This TCR derives from a man aged 35-49 years with Graves disease. The V gene is TRBV13, the J gene TRBJ2-7; D call uncertain. Written as DNA, the CDR3 is TGTGCCAGCAGCTTAGGCCGCACCTCCTACGAGCAGTACTTC. It encodes CASSLGRTSYEQYF. The full variable domain, its missing parts supplied by reference TRBV13 and TRBJ2-7, is AAGVIQSPRHLIKEKRETATLKCYPIPRHDTVYWYQQGPGQDPQFLISFYEKMQSDKGSIPDRFSAQQFSDYHSELNMSSLELGDSALYFCASSLGRTSYEQYFGPGTRLTVT.